This T cell receptor beta chain was sequenced for a study of blood T cell repertoires in COVID-19. J lost 1 base, V lost 0 bases, and 2 bases had no gene match. In germline, CDR1 is MNHEY, CDR2 SMNVEV (reference sequence). CDR3 length equals 15 residues. Profiled with immunoSEQ multiplex PCR; TCRdb holds only in-frame clones, not every one. The sample comprises roughly 250,000 clones, 85% to 90% of which are singletons, and around 0.84% rests with the top ten. The sequenced material came from peripheral blood. The clonotype comes from a man aged 25-40 years with acute or convalescent COVID-19. The chain links TRBV27 to TRBJ1-1; the match to TRBD1 covers 7 bases. CDR3 protein: CASSLSAGGNTEAFF. For the CDR3, the DNA is TGTGCCAGCAGTTTATCTGCAGGGGGGAACACTGAAGCTTTCTTT.